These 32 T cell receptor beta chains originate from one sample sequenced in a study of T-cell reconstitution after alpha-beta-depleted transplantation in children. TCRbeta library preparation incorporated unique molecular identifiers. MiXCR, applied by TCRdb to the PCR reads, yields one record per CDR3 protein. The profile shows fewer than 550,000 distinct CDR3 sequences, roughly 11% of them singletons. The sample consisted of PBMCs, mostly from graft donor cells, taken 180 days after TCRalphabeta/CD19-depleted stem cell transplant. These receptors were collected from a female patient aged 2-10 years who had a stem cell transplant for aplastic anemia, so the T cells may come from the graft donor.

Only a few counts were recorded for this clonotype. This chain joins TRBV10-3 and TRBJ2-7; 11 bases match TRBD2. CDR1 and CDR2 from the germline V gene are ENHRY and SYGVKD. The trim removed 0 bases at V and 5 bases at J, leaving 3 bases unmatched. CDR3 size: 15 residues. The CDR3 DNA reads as TGTGCCATCAGTGAGTCAACTAGCGGGAGCCACGAGCAGTACTTC. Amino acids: CAISESTSGSHEQYF.

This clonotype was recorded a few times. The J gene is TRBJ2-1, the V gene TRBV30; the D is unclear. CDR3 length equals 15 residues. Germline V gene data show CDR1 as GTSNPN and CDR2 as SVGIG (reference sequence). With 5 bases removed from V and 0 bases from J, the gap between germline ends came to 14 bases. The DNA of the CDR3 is TGTGCCTGGGGGCAACCCATTTACTCCTACAATGAGCAGTTCTTC. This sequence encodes CAWGQPIYSYNEQFF.

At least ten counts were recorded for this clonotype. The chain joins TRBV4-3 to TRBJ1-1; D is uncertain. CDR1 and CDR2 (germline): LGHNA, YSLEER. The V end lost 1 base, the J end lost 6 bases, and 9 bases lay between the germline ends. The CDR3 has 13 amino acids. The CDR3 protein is CASSQGPAAEAFF. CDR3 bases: TGCGCCAGCAGCCAAGGCCCTGCCGCTGAAGCTTTCTTT.

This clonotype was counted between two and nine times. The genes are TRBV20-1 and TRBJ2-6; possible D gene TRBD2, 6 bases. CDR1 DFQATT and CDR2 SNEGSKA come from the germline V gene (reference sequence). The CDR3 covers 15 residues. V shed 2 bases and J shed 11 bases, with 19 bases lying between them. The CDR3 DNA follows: TGCAGTGCTAGAAAGGGGAGCGAGGGACTGGACGTCCTGACTTTC. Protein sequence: CSARKGSEGLDVLTF.

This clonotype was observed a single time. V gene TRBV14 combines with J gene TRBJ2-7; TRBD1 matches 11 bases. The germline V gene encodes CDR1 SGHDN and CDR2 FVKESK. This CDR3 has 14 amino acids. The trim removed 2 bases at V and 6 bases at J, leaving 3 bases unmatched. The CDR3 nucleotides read TGTGCCAGCAGCCAAAGGGGGACAGGGGGCGAGCAGTACTTC. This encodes CASSQRGTGGEQYF.

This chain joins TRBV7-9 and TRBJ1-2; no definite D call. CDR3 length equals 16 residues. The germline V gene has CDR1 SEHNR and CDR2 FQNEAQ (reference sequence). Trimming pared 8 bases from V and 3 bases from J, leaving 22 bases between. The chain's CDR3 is CASEDQRTYRDYGYTF. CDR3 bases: TGTGCCAGCGAAGACCAGAGAACCTACCGGGACTATGGCTACACCTTC.

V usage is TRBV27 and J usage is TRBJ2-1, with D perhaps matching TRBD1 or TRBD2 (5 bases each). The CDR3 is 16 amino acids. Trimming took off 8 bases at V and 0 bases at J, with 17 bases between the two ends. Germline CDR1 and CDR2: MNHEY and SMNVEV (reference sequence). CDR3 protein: CASGIPLGTSYNEQFF. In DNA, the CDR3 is TGTGCCAGCGGGATACCTTTGGGGACCTCCTACAATGAGCAGTTCTTC.

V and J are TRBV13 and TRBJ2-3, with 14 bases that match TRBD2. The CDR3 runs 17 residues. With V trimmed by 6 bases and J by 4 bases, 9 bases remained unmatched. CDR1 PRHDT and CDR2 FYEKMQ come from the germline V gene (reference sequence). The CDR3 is CASRAWGTSGGADTQYF. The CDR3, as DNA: TGTGCCAGCAGAGCGTGGGGGACTAGCGGGGGCGCAGATACGCAGTATTTT.

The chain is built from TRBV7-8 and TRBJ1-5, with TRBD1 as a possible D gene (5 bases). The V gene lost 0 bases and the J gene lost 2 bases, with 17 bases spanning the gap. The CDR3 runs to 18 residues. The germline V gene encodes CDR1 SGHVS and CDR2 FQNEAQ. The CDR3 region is CASSLAGRAGWGNQPQHF. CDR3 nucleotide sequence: TGTGCCAGCAGCTTAGCGGGCAGGGCCGGGTGGGGCAATCAGCCCCAGCATTTT.

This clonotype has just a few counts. The DNA for the CDR3 is TGCGCCAGCAGCTTGGAAGAGGGTGGGGCCAACGTCCTGACTTTC. Translated, it gives CASSLEEGGANVLTF. This chain joins TRBV5-1 and TRBJ2-6; perhaps TRBD2 as D (5 bases). The CDR3 totals 15 residues. Trimming took 0 bases from V and 3 from J, leaving 7 bases between them. CDR1 is SGHRS, CDR2 YFSETQ, per germline. Based on the CDR3 plus reference TRBV5-1 and TRBJ2-6, the full variable domain is KAGVTQTPRYLIKTRGQQVTLSCSPISGHRSVSWYQQTPGQGLQFLFEYFSETQRNKGNFPGRFSGRQFSNSRSEMNVSTLELGDSALYLCASSLEEGGANVLTFGAGSRLTVL.

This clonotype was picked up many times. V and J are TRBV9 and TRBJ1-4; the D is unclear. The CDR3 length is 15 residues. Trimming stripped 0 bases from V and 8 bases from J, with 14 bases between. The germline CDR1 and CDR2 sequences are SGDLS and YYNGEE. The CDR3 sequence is CASSVGQSVGEKLFF. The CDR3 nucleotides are TGTGCCAGCAGCGTAGGTCAAAGTGTGGGAGAAAAACTGTTTTTT.

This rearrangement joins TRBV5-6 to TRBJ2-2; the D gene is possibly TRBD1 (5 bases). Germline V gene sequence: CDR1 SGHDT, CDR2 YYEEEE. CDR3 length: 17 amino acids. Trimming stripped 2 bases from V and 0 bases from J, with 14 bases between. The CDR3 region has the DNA TGTGCCAGCAGCTTCCCCCGGACATCCGCGAACACCGGGGAGCTGTTTTTT. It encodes CASSFPRTSANTGELFF. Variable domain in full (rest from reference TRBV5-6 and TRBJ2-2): DAGVTQSPTHLIKTRGQQVTLRCSPKSGHDTVSWYQQALGQGPQFIFQYYEEEERQRGNFPDRFSGHQFPNYSSELNVNALLLGDSALYLCASSFPRTSANTGELFFGEGSRLTVL.

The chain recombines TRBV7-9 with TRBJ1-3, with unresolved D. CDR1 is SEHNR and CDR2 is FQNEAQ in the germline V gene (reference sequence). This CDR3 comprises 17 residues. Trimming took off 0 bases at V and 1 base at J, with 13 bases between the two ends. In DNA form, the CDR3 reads TGTGCCAGCAGCTTAGCGGCGTTTCGGGAATCTGGAAACACCATATATTTT. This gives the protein CASSLAAFRESGNTIYF.

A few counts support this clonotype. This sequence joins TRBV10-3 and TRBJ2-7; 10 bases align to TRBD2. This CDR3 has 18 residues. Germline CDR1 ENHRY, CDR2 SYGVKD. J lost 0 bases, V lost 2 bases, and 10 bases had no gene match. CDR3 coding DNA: TGTGCCATCAGTGAGACACCTCTCGTAGCGGGAGGCTCCTACGAGCAGTACTTC. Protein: CAISETPLVAGGSYEQYF.

As DNA, the CDR3 is TGCGCCAGCAGCCAAGGCGTTGACCCCCGGGACACCCGAGGCTACACCTTC. It is translated as CASSQGVDPRDTRGYTF. The chain is built from TRBV4-3 and TRBJ1-2, with D possibly TRBD1 on 6 matching bases. This CDR3 is built from 17 residues. The V and J ends lost 1 base and 8 bases respectively, with 23 bases between them. The germline gives CDR1 LGHNA, CDR2 YSLEER.

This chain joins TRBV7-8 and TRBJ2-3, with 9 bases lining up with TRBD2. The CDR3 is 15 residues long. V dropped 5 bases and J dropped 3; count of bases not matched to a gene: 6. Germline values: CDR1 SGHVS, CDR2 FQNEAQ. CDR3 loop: CASSSSGSLTDTQYF. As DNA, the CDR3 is TGTGCCAGCAGCAGTAGCGGGAGTTTGACAGATACGCAGTATTTT.

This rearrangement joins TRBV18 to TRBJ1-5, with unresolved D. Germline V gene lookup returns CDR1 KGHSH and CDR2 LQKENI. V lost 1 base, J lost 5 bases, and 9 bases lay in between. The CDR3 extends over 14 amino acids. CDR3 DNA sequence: TGTGCCAGCTCACCACGAGGCTACGATCAGCCCCAGCATTTT. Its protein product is CASSPRGYDQPQHF.

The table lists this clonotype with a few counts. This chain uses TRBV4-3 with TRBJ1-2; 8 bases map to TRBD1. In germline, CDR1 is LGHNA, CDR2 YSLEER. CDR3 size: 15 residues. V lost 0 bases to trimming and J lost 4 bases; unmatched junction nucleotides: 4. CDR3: CASSQDVTGGYGYTF. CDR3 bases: TGCGCCAGCAGCCAAGATGTAACAGGGGGCTATGGCTACACCTTC.

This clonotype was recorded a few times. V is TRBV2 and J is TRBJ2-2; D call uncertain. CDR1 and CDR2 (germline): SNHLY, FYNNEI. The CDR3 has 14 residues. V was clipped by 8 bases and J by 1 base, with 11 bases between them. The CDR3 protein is CASLGKRNTGELFF. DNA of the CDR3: TGTGCCAGCCTGGGGAAGCGGAACACCGGGGAGCTGTTTTTT.

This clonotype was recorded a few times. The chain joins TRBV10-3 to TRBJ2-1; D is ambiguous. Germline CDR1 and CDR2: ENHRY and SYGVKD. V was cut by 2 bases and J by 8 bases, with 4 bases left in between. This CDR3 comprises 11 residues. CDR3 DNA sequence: TGTGCCATCAGTGAGCGCGATGAGCAGTTCTTC. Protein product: CAISERDEQFF.

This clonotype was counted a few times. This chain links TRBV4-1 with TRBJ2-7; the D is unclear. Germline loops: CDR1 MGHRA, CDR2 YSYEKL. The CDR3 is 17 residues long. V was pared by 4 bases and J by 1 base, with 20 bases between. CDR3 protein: CASSRSDRDTQSYEQYF. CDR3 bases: TGCGCCAGCAGCCGGAGTGACCGAGACACCCAGTCCTACGAGCAGTACTTC.

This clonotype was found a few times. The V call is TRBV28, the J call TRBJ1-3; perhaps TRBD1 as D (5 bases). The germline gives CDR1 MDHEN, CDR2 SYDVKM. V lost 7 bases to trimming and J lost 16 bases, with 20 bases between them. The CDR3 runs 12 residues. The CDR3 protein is CASTLRGQGVYF. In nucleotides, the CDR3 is TGTGCCAGCACCCTAAGAGGGCAGGGTGTGTATTTT.

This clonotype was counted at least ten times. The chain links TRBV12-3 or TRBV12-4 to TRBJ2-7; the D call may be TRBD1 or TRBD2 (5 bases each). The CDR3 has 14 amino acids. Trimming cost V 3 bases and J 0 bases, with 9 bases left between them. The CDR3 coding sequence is TGTGCCAGCAGTTTCCACGGGGCCTCCTACGAGCAGTACTTC. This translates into CASSFHGASYEQYF.

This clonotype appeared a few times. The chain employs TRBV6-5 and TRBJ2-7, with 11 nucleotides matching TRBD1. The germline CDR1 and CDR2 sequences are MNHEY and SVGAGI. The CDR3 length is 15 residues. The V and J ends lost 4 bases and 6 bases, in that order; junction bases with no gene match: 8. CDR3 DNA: TGTGCCAGCAGTTCCCCGGGACAGGGGGGCCTCGAGCAGTACTTC. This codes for CASSSPGQGGLEQYF.

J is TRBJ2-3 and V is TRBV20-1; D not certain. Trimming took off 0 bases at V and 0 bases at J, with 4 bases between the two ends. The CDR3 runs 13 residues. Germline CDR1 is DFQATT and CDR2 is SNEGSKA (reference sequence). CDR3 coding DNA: TGCAGTGCTAGAGAGCGGAGCACAGATACGCAGTATTTT. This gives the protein CSARERSTDTQYF.

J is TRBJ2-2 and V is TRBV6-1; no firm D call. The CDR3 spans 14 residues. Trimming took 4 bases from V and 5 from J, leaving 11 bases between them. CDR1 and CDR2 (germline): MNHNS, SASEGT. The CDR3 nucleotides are TGTGCCAGCAGTGGGATATACCCTACCGGGGAGCTGTTTTTT. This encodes CASSGIYPTGELFF.

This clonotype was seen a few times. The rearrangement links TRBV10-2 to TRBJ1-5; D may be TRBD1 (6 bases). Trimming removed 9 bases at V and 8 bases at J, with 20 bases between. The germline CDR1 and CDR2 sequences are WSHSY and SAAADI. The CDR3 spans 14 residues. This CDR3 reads CARRTATYSKPQHF. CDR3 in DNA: TGCGCCAGGAGGACAGCGACGTATAGTAAGCCCCAGCATTTT.

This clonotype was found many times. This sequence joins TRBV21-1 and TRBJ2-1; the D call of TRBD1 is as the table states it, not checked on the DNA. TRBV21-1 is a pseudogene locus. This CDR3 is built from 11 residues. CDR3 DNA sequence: TGTGCCAGCAGCAAAGGGACAGGACAGTTCTTC. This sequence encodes CASSKGTGQFF.

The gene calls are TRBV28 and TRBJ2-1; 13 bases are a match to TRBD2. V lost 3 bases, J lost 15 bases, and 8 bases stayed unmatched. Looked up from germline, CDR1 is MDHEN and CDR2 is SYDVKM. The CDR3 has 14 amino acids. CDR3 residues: CASSFATSGRAPFF. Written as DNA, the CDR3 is TGTGCCAGCAGTTTTGCTACTAGCGGGAGGGCCCCGTTCTTC.

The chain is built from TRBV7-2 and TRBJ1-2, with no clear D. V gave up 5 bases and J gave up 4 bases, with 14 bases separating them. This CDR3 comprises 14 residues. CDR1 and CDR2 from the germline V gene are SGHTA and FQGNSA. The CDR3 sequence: CASSPQTGSYGYTF. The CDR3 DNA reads TGTGCCAGCAGCCCCCAAACGGGGTCCTATGGCTACACCTTC.

In DNA, the CDR3 is TGTGCCAGCAGCTTAGGTCCCGGAGTATACGAGCAGTACGTC. Protein: CASSLGPGVYEQYV. This sequence joins TRBV13 and TRBJ2-7, with D uncertain. CDR3 length: 14 residues. V was cut by 0 bases and J by 4 bases, with 10 bases left in between. Germline-derived CDR1 and CDR2 are PRHDT and FYEKMQ (reference sequence).

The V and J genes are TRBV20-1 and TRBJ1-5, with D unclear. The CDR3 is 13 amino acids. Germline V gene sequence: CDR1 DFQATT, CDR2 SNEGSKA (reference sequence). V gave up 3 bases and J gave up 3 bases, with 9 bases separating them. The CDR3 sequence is CSASGMFNQPQHF. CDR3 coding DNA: TGCAGTGCTAGCGGGATGTTCAATCAGCCCCAGCATTTT.